This is a list of T cell receptor beta chains from one sample in a study of beta chain features in type 1 diabetes. Assay used: immunoSEQ multiplex PCR; TCRdb lists only in-frame clones, some missing. This sample has hundreds of thousands of clones, with approximately 30% found just once. Sequencing was carried out using naive CD4+ T cells from blood. These receptors came from a man between 18 and 29 years old in good health. The CDR3 runs from the conserved cysteine through the conserved F or W. Each record gives: D gene, J gene, clone size, V gene, CDR3 length, CDR3 DNA, CDR3 protein. The D gene is left open where the match is weak. The size field is filled for only some rows; it gives once, few, many or a size class.

>TRBD1|TRBJ2-3|NA|TRBV5-1|14
TGCGCCAGCAGCTCGGGACAGGGCACAGATACGCAGTATTTT
CASSSGQGTDTQYF
>NA|TRBJ2-2|NA|TRBV7-9|13
TGTGCCAGCAGGGAGCAGAGCACCGGGGAGCTGTTTTTT
CASREQSTGELFF
>NA|TRBJ2-5|NA|TRBV7-2|16
TGTGCCAGCAGCTTCGGGGACCTTAGACCCAAAGAGACCCAGTACTTC
CASSFGDLRPKETQYF
>TRBD1|TRBJ2-6|NA|TRBV7-9|15
TGTGCCAGCAGCCTTACAGGGGCTGGGGCCAACGTCCTGACTTTC
CASSLTGAGANVLTF
>NA|TRBJ2-7|few|TRBV21-1|15
TGTGCCAGCAGCAATCCGGGAGGGCCTAACTACGAGCAGTACTTC
CASSNPGGPNYEQYF
>NA|TRBJ2-1|few|TRBV5-4|11
TGTGCCAGCAGCTTCAGGGATGAGCAGTTCTTC
CASSFRDEQFF
>TRBD2|TRBJ2-1|NA|TRBV7-2|16
TGTGCCAGCAGCCCGACTAGCGGGACGCTCTACAATGAGCAGTTCTTC
CASSPTSGTLYNEQFF
>NA|TRBJ2-7|NA|TRBV30|15
TGTGCCTGGATGAGAGGGACGGACAAGTACTACGAGCAGTACTTC
CAWMRGTDKYYEQYF
>TRBD2|TRBJ2-1|few|TRBV18|16
TGTGCCAGCTCACCCTCGGGGACTAGCGGGAGTTATGAGCAGTTCTTC
CASSPSGTSGSYEQFF
>NA|TRBJ2-3|NA|TRBV10-3|15
TGTGCCATCAGTGAGTCAGGGTACAGGTTGGATACGCAGTATTTT
CAISESGYRLDTQYF
>NA|TRBJ2-5|few|TRBV5-1|13
TGCGCCAGCAGCTTGGGTCTGGGAGAGACCCAGTACTTC
CASSLGLGETQYF
>NA|TRBJ2-1|few|TRBV30|15
TGTGCCTGGAGAGATGACTACGCTTCCTACAATGAGCAGTTCTTC
CAWRDDYASYNEQFF
>NA|TRBJ1-2|NA|TRBV7-9|13
TGTGCCAGCAGCTCGGACTCTAACTATGGCTACACCTTC
CASSSDSNYGYTF
>TRBD2|TRBJ2-5|few|TRBV27|16
TGTGCCAGCAGTACTCTAGCGGGAGGGGCCGGAGAGACCCAGTACTTC
CASSTLAGGAGETQYF
>NA|TRBJ1-4|NA|TRBV30|15
TGTGCCTGGACTAACCGGGGGGGAAGGAATGAAAAACTGTTTTTT
CAWTNRGGRNEKLFF
>TRBD1|TRBJ1-5|NA|TRBV15|17
TGTGCCACCAGCAGAGATAGGGGACAGGGGGGCAATCAGCCCCAGCATTTT
CATSRDRGQGGNQPQHF
>TRBD2|TRBJ2-5|NA|TRBV29-1|11
TGCAGCGTTGACGGCGGGGGGACCCAGTACTTC
CSVDGGGTQYF
>NA|TRBJ1-2|NA|TRBV20-1|11
TGCAGTGCTAGAGTCGGGGATGGCTACACCTTC
CSARVGDGYTF